The entry that follows covers one TCR beta chain sequence. No antigen is known for it. Per-base quality was not reported, and no clone a single base away is much larger than it. TCR beta repertoires were profiled from peripheral blood of over 10 young patients with multiple sclerosis to demonstrate the VDJtools post-analysis software. The multiple sclerosis patients were children and adolescents ranging in age from roughly 6 to 15 years. The data are from a study of post-analysis software for immune sequencing data (dated by TCRdb to about 2015). In terms of the full investigation: The recorded disease courses included relapsing-remitting, secondary progressive and progressive-relapsing multiple sclerosis, and some patients had no subtype annotation. The multiple sclerosis patient repertoires were compared with some twelve previously published healthy control repertoires from donors aged roughly 6 to 25 years. A subset of samples was prepared in parallel using single-end sample barcoding, then pooled and co-amplified after Illumina adapter ligation. General study outcomes and caveats: The control group was slightly older than the multiple sclerosis patient group. Direct clustering with F measure showed strong co-clustering of samples prepared in the same batch, prompting a batch-effect correction. A handful of TRBV segments, including TRBV5-6, TRBV5-1 and TRBV20-1, were significantly more frequent in patients than controls. Compared with controls, multiple sclerosis patients had significantly lower normalized Chao1 diversity, a finding suggesting substantial peripheral T-cell clonal expansion.

CDR1 is given as MDHEN and CDR2 as SYDVKM, both from the germline V gene. CDR3 length: 15 amino acids, cysteine to phenylalanine. This entry keeps only the CDR3 DNA: 45 bases, framed from base 1. V is clipped by 4 bases and J by 4 bases, and the sequence between their germline boundaries is 17 bases long. The library came from PCR. Instrument on record: Illumina HiSeq 2500. To reduce PCR and sequencing biases, unique molecular identifiers were built into the TCR beta cDNA libraries. Roughly 500,000 cDNA molecules were obtained per 1 to 10 million input T cells, so each molecule approximated one T cell. The patient libraries were prepared and sequenced with the same protocol used for the earlier healthy control dataset. Samples belonging to the same batch were prepared together, multiplexed and sequenced on a shared HiSeq lane. Per the source publication's procedure: MIGEC handled the raw barcoded reads, throwing out single-read molecular identifier groups before consensus assembly and CDR3 extraction. Clonotype tables were post-analysed with VDJtools, and diversity was normalized by down-sampling all datasets to the smallest sample size. Repertoire overlap clustering matched CDR3 amino acid but not nucleotide sequences to correct batch-related cross-sample contamination. The raw public data were reprocessed by TCRdb itself: fastp quality trimming at Q25, MiXCR clonotype calling, in-frame beta chains only. Each CDR3 protein gets just one entry, which takes the most common genes and DNA from the rows behind it. The V and J calls were not made by the authors but by TCRdb's processing. Recorded for this sample are about 460,000 distinct CDR3 sequences; approximately 45% of them occurred a single time. 9% to 13% of the sample is held by the ten biggest clonotypes.

Material for sequencing was blood. This sequence originates from a girl aged 10-17 years with multiple sclerosis. The chain is assembled from TRBV28 and TRBJ2-7; the D match is possibly TRBD1 or TRBD2, with 6 bases aligned in each. The DNA is as follows: TGTGCCAGCAGTTCCGGGAATCGGGGGACATACGAGCAGTACTTC. Translated, it reads CASSSGNRGTYEQYF.